This TCR beta chain was recovered during a study of T cells after yellow fever vaccination. Study summary: SMART-Seq v4 Ultra Low Input served to prepare low-cell-number fractions. General observations from the study: Secondary responses were weaker yet peaked faster, day 5 versus 15. Overlap between CD4 and CD8 compartments was detected for a small share of clonotypes.

TCRdb re-analysed the 5' RACE reads in MiXCR, keeping a single row per CDR3 protein. The sample shows some 550,000 distinct CDR3 sequences, 19% of them seen only once. This clonotype was picked up a small number of times. The antigen remains unidentified. V dropped 3 bases and J dropped 0 bases, with 7 bases sitting between them. The CDR3 length is 13 residues. Per the germline V gene, CDR1 is SQVTM and CDR2 is ANQGSEA. The V gene is TRBV29-1, the J gene TRBJ2-3; perhaps TRBD2 as D (5 bases). The sequenced sample was PBMCs, obtained 15 days after the yellow fever booster vaccination. This receptor was obtained from a man aged 30 to 45 who received the YFV17D yellow fever vaccine. DNA of the CDR3: TGCAGCGTTGAGGGAGCTAGCACAGATACGCAGTATTTT. Its protein is CSVEGASTDTQYF.